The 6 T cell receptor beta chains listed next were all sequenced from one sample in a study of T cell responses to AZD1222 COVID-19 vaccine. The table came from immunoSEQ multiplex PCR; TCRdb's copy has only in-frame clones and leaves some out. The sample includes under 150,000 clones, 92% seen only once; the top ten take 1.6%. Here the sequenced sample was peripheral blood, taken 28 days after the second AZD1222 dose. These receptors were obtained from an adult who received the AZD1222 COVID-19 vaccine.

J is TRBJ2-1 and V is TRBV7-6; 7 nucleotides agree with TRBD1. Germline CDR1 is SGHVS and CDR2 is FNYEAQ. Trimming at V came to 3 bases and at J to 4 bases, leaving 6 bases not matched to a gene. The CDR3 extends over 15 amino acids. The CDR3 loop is CASSLEPGQYNEQFF. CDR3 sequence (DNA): TGTGCCAGCAGCTTGGAACCGGGACAGTACAATGAGCAGTTCTTC.

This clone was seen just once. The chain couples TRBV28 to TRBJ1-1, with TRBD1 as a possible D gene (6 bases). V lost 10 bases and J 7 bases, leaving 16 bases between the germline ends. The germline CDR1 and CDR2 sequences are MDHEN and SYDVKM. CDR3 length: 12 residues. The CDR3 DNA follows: TGTGCCACCTACAGGGTCGTGGGTGAAGCTTTCTTT. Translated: CATYRVVGEAFF.

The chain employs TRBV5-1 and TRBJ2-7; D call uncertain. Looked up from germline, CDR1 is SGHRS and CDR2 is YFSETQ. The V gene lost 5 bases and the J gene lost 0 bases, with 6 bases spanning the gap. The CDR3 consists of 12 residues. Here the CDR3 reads CASSVSSYEQYF. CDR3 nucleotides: TGCGCCAGCAGTGTTAGCTCCTACGAGCAGTACTTC.

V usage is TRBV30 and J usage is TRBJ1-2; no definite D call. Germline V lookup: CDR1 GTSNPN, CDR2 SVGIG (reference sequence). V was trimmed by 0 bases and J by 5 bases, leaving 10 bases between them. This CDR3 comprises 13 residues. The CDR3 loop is CAWSVPLDYGYTF. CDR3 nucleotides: TGTGCCTGGAGTGTACCATTAGATTATGGCTACACCTTC.

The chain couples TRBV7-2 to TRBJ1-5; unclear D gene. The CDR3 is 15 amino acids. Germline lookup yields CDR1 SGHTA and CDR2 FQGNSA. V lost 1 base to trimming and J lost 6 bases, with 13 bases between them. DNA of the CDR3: TGTGCCAGCAGCTTAGTGTGGGCCTTCTCTCAGCCCCAGCATTTT. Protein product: CASSLVWAFSQPQHF.

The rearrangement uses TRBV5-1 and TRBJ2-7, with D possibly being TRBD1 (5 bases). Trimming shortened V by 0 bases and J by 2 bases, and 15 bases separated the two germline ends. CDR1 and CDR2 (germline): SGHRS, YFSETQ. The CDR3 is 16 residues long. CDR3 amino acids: CASSLGAGLSPYEQYF. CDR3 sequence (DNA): TGCGCCAGCAGCTTGGGAGCAGGGTTAAGCCCCTACGAGCAGTACTTC. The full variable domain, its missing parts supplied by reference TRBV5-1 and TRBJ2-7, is KAGVTQTPRYLIKTRGQQVTLSCSPISGHRSVSWYQQTPGQGLQFLFEYFSETQRNKGNFPGRFSGRQFSNSRSEMNVSTLELGDSALYLCASSLGAGLSPYEQYFGPGTRLTVT.